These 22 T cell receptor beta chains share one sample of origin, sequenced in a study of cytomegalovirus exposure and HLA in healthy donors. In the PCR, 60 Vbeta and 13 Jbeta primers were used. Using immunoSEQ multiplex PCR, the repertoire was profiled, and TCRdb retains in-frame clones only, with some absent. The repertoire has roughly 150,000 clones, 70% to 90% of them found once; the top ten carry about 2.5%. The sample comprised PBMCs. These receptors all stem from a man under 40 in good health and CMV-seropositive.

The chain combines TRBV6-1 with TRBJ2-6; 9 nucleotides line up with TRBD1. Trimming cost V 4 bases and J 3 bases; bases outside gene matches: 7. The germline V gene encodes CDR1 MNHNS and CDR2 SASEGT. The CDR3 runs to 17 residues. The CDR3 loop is CASSAGQGKGGANVLTF. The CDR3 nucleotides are TGTGCCAGCAGTGCGGGACAGGGAAAAGGTGGGGCCAACGTCCTGACTTTC.

The chain's CDR3 is CASSFGGSNYGYTF. CDR3 nucleotides: TGTGCCAGCAGTTTCGGGGGATCTAACTATGGCTACACCTTC. The chain is built from TRBV27 and TRBJ1-2, with D possibly TRBD1 on 5 matching bases. This CDR3 is built from 14 residues. V dropped 3 bases and J dropped 0 bases, with 8 bases sitting between them. The germline V gene encodes CDR1 MNHEY and CDR2 SMNVEV (reference sequence).

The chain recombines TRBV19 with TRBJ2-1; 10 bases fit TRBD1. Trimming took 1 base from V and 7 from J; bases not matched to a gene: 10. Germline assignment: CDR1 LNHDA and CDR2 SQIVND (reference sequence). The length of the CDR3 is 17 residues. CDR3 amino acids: CASSIGIWDRGGNEQFF. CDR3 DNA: TGTGCCAGTAGTATAGGAATTTGGGACAGGGGAGGTAATGAGCAGTTCTTC. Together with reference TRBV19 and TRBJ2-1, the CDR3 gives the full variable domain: DGGITQSPKYLFRKEGQNVTLSCEQNLNHDAMYWYRQDPGQGLRLIYYSQIVNDFQKGDIAEGYSVSREKKESFPLTVTSAQKNPTAFYLCASSIGIWDRGGNEQFFGPGTRLTVL.

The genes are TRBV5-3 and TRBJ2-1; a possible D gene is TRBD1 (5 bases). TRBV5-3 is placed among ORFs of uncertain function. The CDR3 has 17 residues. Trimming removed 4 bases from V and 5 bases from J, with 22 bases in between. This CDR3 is CARSRNYRHLTNNEQFF. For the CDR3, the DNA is TGTGCCAGAAGCCGAAACTACAGGCATCTTACCAACAATGAGCAGTTCTTC.

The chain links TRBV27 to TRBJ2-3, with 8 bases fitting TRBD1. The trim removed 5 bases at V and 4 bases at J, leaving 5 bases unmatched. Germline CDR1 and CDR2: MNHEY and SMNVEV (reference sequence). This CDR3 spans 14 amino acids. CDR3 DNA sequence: TGTGCCAGCAGTACCGGACAGGGCGCAGATACGCAGTATTTT. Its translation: CASSTGQGADTQYF.

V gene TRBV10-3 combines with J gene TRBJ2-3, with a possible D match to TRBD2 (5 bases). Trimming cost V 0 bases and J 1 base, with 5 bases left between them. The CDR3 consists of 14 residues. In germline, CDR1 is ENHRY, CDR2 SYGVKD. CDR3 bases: TGTGCCATCAGTGAGTCTAGCGGCACAGATACGCAGTATTTT. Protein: CAISESSGTDTQYF.

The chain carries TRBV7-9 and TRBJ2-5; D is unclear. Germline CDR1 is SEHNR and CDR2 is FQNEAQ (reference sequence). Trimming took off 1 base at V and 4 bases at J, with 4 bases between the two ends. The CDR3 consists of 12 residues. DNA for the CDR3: TGTGCCAGCAGCTTAGTCGGAGAGACCCAGTACTTC. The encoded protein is CASSLVGETQYF.

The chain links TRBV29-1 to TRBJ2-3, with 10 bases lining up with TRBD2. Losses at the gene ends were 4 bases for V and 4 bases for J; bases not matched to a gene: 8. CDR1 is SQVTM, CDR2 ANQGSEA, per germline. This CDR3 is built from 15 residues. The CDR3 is CSVGVSGRHPDTQYF. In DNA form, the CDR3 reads TGCAGCGTTGGGGTTAGCGGGAGGCACCCAGATACGCAGTATTTT.

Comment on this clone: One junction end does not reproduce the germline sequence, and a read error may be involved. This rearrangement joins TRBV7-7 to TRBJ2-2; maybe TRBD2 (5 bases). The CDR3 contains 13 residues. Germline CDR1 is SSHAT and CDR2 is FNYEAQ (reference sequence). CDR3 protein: CASSFTRAGELFF. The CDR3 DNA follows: TGTGCTAGCAGCTTTACTAGAGCCGGGGAGCTGTTTTTT.

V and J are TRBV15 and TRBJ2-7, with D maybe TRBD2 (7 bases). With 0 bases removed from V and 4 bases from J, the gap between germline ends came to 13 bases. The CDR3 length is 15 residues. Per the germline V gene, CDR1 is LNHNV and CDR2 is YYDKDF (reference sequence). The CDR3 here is CATSRDRGGGYEQYV. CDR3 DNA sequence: TGTGCCACCAGCAGAGATCGAGGGGGAGGGTACGAGCAGTACGTC.

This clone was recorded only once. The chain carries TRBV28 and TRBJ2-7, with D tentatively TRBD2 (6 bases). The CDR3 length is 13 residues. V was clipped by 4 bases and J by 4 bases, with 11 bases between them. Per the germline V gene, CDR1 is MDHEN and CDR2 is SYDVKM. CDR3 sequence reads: CASSSPGTYEQYF. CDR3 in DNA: TGTGCCAGCAGTTCCCCCGGGACTTACGAGCAGTACTTC. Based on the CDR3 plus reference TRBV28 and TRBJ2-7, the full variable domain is DVKVTQSSRYLVKRTGEKVFLECVQDMDHENMFWYRQDPGLGLRLIYFSYDVKMKEKGDIPEGYSVSREKKERFSLILESASTNQTSMYLCASSSPGTYEQYFGPGTRLTVT.

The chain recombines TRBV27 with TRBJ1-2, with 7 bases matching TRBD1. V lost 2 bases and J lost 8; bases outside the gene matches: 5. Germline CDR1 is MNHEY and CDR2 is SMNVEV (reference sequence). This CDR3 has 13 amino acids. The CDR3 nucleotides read TGTGCCAGCAGTTTAAGACAGGGTCGGGGCTACACCTTC. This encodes CASSLRQGRGYTF.

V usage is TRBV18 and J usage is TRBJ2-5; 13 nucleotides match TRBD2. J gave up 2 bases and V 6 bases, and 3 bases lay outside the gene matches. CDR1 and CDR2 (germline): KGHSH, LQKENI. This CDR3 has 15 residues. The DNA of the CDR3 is TGTGCCAGCTCCGGGACTAGCGGGGTTCAAGAGACCCAGTACTTC. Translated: CASSGTSGVQETQYF.

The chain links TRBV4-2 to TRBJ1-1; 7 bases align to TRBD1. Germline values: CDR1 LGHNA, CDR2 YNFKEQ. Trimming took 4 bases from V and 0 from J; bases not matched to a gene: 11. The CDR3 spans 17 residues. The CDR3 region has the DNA TGTGCCAGCAGCCGGGAGACAGGGAGAGGGGTGAACACTGAAGCTTTCTTT. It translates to CASSRETGRGVNTEAFF.

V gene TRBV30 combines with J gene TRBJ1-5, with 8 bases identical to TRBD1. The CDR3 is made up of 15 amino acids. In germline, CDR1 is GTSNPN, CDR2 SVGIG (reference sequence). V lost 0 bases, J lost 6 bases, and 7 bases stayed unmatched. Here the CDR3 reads CAWSVRPGGSQPQHF. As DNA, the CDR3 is TGTGCCTGGAGTGTTCGCCCAGGGGGCTCTCAGCCCCAGCATTTT.

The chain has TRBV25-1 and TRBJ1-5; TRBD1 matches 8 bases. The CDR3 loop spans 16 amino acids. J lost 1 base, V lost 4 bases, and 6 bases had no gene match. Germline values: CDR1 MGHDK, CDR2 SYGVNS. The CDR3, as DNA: TGTGCCAGCAGTGGACAGGGGTTTGGCAGCAATCAGCCCCAGCATTTT. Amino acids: CASSGQGFGSNQPQHF.

The CDR3 is CASGSLGAHGYTF. CDR3 bases: TGTGCTAGTGGAAGTTTGGGGGCGCATGGCTACACCTTC. The chain employs TRBV12-5 and TRBJ1-2; TRBD1 might be the D (6 bases). V was clipped by 6 bases and J by 6 bases, with 14 bases between them. The CDR3 length is 13 residues. CDR1 LGHNT and CDR2 FRNRAP come from the germline V gene.

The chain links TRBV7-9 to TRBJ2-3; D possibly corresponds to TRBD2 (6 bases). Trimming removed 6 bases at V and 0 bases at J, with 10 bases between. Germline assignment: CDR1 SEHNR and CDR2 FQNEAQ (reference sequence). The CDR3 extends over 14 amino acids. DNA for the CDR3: TGTGCCAGCAGACCAAGCGGGAGCACAGATACGCAGTATTTT. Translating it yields CASRPSGSTDTQYF.

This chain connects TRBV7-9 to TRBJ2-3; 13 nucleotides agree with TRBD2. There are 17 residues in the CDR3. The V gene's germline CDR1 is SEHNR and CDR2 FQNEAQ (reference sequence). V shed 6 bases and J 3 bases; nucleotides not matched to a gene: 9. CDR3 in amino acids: CASRTSGRWSGTDTQYF. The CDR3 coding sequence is TGTGCCAGCAGGACTAGCGGGAGGTGGTCAGGAACAGATACGCAGTATTTT. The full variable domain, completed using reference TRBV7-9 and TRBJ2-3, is DTGVSQNPRHKITKRGQNVTFRCDPISEHNRLYWYRQTLGQGPEFLTYFQNEAQLEKSRLLSDRFSAERPKGSFSTLEIQRTEQGDSAMYLCASRTSGRWSGTDTQYFGPGTRLTVL.

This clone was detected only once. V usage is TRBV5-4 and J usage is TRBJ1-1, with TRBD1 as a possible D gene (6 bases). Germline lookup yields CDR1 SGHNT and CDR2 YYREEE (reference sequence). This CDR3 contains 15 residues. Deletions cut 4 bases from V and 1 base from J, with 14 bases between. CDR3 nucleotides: TGTGCCAGCAGCCCCCCGGGACACCAGAACACTGAAGCTTTCTTT. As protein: CASSPPGHQNTEAFF.

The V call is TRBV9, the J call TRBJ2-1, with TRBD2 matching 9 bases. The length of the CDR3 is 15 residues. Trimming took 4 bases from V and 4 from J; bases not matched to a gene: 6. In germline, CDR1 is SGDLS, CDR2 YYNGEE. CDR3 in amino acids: CASSRLAGPYNEQFF. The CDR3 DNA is TGTGCCAGCAGCCGGCTAGCGGGGCCATACAATGAGCAGTTCTTC. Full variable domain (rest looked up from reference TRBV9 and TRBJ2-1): DSGVTQTPKHLITATGQRVTLRCSPRSGDLSVYWYQQSLDQGLQFLIQYYNGEERAKGNILERFSAQQFPDLHSELNLSSLELGDSALYFCASSRLAGPYNEQFFGPGTRLTVL.

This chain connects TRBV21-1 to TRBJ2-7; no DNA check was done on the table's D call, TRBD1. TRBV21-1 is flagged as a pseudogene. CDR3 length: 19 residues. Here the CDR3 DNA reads TGTGCCAGCAGCAAAGAAAGGGGCCGGGACAGTCCCAGCTCCTACGAGCAGTACTTC. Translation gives CASSKERGRDSPSSYEQYF.